The next 9 T cell receptor beta chains were all read from a single sample in a study of human T cells and chemical hapten exposure. TCRdb used MiXCR to reprocess the RACE reads, holding one entry per CDR3 protein. This table has about 380,000 distinct CDR3 sequences, about 6.9% appearing once. Time point defined: patch test 2, 6 weeks after DPC sensitization. Treatment meaning: therapeutic diphenylcyclopropenone sensitization with weekly scalp DPC. The source material was whole blood, sampled in connection with sensitization to the hapten diphenylcyclopropenone (DPC). These receptors all come from a woman between 18 and 29 years old with alopecia areata. Some clones in this sample may be carry-over from other donors' samples.

There are many counts of this clonotype. The V call is TRBV28, the J call TRBJ1-4; no clear D. The CDR3 length is 15 residues. CDR1 and CDR2 (germline): MDHEN, SYDVKM. The V end was cut by 6 bases, the J end by 0 bases, with 11 bases between. The CDR3, as DNA: TGTGCCAGCAGGCTCGGGGTAACAACTAATGAAAAACTGTTTTTT. Translated: CASRLGVTTNEKLFF.

The sample holds a few counts of this clonotype. The CDR3 DNA is TGTGCCAGCAGCTTATTCCAGGGGGCAGATACGCAGTATTTT. Protein sequence: CASSLFQGADTQYF. The V gene is TRBV7-2, the J gene TRBJ2-3; 7 bases agree with TRBD1. Unmatched junction bases numbered 3, after V lost 2 bases and J lost 4 bases. CDR3 length: 14 amino acids. Germline V gene lookup returns CDR1 SGHTA and CDR2 FQGNSA.

This clonotype has only a few counts. This chain connects TRBV6-2 or TRBV6-3 to TRBJ2-3; D gene ambiguous. V lost 7 bases and J 7 bases, leaving 18 bases between the germline ends. From germline, CDR1 is MNHEY and CDR2 SVGEGT. CDR3 length equals 14 residues. The CDR3 region is CASTGPGGTYTQYF. DNA for the CDR3: TGTGCCAGCACCGGGCCAGGTGGCACTTATACGCAGTATTTT.

This clonotype was seen many times. An end of the junction does not agree with germline; a read error may underlie this. The genes are TRBV7-7 and TRBJ2-7; D is unresolved. The CDR3 totals 14 residues. Germline V gene lookup returns CDR1 SSHAT and CDR2 FNYEAQ (reference sequence). CDR3 DNA sequence: TGTGCTAGCAGCTTAGATGACGGTACCTACGAGCAGTACTTC. Protein product: CASSLDDGTYEQYF.

The chain links TRBV2 to TRBJ2-5; no definite D call. V was shortened by 3 bases and J by 0 bases, with 8 bases between the two germline ends. The CDR3 runs to 14 residues. The germline CDR1 and CDR2 sequences are SNHLY and FYNNEI. The CDR3 loop is CASSDERYQETQYF. CDR3 in DNA: TGTGCCAGCAGTGACGAACGGTACCAAGAGACCCAGTACTTC.

J is TRBJ1-2 and V is TRBV4-3; TRBD1 agrees at 9 bases. The CDR3 length is 16 residues. V gave up 0 bases and J gave up 0 bases; unmatched junction bases: 2. Germline CDR1 is LGHNA and CDR2 is YSLEER. The CDR3 loop is CASSQDRTGANYGYTF. Written as DNA, the CDR3 is TGCGCCAGCAGCCAAGACCGGACAGGGGCTAACTATGGCTACACCTTC.

V gene TRBV2 combines with J gene TRBJ2-1, with a possible D match to TRBD1 (5 bases). The CDR3 has 15 residues. Trimming stripped 7 bases from V and 2 bases from J, with 15 bases between. Looked up from germline, CDR1 is SNHLY and CDR2 is FYNNEI. CDR3: CASTGSQGAYNEQFF. The CDR3 DNA is TGTGCCAGCACTGGATCGCAGGGTGCCTACAATGAGCAGTTCTTC.

This clonotype was detected ten times or more. The chain couples TRBV29-1 to TRBJ1-1, with 8 bases fitting TRBD1. This CDR3 spans 15 amino acids. Germline assignment: CDR1 SQVTM and CDR2 ANQGSEA. CDR3 coding DNA: TGCACCGACCTCCCAGTGGACAGGGAGAACACTGAAGCTTTCTTT. Protein sequence: CTDLPVDRENTEAFF.

The genes are TRBV6-2 or TRBV6-3 and TRBJ1-5, with D perhaps TRBD1 (5 bases). The CDR3 has 17 residues. CDR1 is MNHEY and CDR2 is SVGEGT in the germline V gene. V lost 8 bases to trimming and J lost 3 bases, with 23 bases between them. CDR3 loop: CASGPPDKGMVNQPQHF. CDR3 DNA: TGTGCCAGCGGCCCCCCTGACAAGGGGATGGTCAATCAGCCCCAGCATTTT.